This T cell receptor beta chain was retrieved from a study of blood T cell repertoires in COVID-19. The germline V gene has CDR1 MDHEN and CDR2 SYDVKM. Trimming stripped 5 bases from V and 10 bases from J, with 13 bases between. The CDR3 spans 12 residues. Many counts were recorded for this clone. Generated by immunoSEQ multiplex PCR, the TCRdb table keeps only in-frame clones and is missing some. The sample consists of about 110,000 clones, roughly 79% of them appearing once. This sequence originates from a woman older than 75 with active or convalescent COVID-19. The sample was peripheral blood. The chain couples TRBV28 to TRBJ2-3; D is unresolved. The CDR3 here is CASSLTSFAQYF. The CDR3 nucleotides read TGTGCCAGCAGTCTGACAAGCTTCGCGCAGTATTTT.